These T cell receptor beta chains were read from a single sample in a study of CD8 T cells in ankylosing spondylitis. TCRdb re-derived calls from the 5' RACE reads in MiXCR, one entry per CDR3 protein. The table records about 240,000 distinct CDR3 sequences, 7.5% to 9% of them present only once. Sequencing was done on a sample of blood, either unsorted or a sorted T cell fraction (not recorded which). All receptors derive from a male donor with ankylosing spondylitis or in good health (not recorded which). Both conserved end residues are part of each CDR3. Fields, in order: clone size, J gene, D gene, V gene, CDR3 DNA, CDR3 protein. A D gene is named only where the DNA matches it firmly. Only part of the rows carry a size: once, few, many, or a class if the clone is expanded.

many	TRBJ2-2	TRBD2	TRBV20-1	TGCAGTGCTAGACACCGGGGGGGCACCGGGGAGCTGTTTTTT	CSARHRGGTGELFF
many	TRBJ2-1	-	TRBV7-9	TGTGCCAGCAGCTTAGCAGGGGGTGAGCAGTTCTTC	CASSLAGGEQFF
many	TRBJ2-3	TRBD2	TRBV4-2	TGTGCCAGCAGCTACCGACTAGCCCCAAACCATACAGATACGCAGTATTTT	CASSYRLAPNHTDTQYF
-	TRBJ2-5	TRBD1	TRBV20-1	TGCACCGACAGGGTGGGGCAAGAGACCCAGTACTTC	CTDRVGQETQYF
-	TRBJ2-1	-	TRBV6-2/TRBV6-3	TGTGCCAGCAGTTACTCGCCCAGGGGAGGTCTAAATGAGCAGTTCTTC	CASSYSPRGGLNEQFF
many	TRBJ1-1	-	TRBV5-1	TGCGCCAGCAGCCCGCAGTGGAACACTGAAGCTTTCTTT	CASSPQWNTEAFF
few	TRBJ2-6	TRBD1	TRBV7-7	TGTGCTAGCAGGGGACAGGGCTCTGGGGCCAACGTCCTGACTTTC	CASRGQGSGANVLTF
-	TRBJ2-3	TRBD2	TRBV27	TGTGCCAGCATCCCCCTAGCGGGAGAAGAAGATACGCAGTATTTT	CASIPLAGEEDTQYF
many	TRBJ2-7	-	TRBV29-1	TGCAGCGTTGATATGGACAACTCCTACGAGCAGTACTTC	CSVDMDNSYEQYF
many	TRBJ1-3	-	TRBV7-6	TGTGCCAGCAGCCTCGAAGCCGGGGCTACTGGAAACACCATATATTTT	CASSLEAGATGNTIYF
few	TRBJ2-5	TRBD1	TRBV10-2	TGCGCCAGCAGGGACACAGGGGAAGAGACCCAGTACTTC	CASRDTGEETQYF
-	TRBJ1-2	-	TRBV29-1	TGCAGCGTTGGTATCGGTCCAAACTATGGCTACACCTTC	CSVGIGPNYGYTF
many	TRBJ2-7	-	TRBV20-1	TGCAGTGCTAGATCCCCCCGTGTGGGAGAGGTGCAGTACTTC	CSARSPRVGEVQYF
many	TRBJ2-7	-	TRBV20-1	TGCAGTGCTAGAGATCGTGTTACTGGCTCCTACGAGCAGTACTTC	CSARDRVTGSYEQYF
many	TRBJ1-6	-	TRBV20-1	TGCAGTGCTAGCGGTATGGGGAATTCACCCCTCCACTTT	CSASGMGNSPLHF
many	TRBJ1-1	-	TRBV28	TGTGCCAGCAGTCTCCCGGCACGAGAAGCTTTCTTT	CASSLPAREAFF
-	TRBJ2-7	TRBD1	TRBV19	TGTGCCAGTAGTGACCGGGACAGGGTCTACGAGCAGTACTTC	CASSDRDRVYEQYF
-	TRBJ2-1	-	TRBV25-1	TGTGCCAGCAGTGATATCGGGGACTTCGGTGAGCAGTTCTTC	CASSDIGDFGEQFF
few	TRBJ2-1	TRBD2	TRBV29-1	TGCAGTGCCGAGTGGCTAGCGGGAGATGAGCAGTTCTTC	CSAEWLAGDEQFF
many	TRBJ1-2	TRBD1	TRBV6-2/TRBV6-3	TGTGCCAGCAGCACACGACAGGGGGCTAACTATGGCTACACCTTC	CASSTRQGANYGYTF
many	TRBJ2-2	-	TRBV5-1	TGCGCCAGCAAGGAAGAACCCGCGAACACCGGGGAGCTGTTTTTT	CASKEEPANTGELFF
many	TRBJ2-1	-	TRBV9	TGTGCCAGACCCCTGGGGGGTCCCTACTACAATGAGCAGTTCTTC	CARPLGGPYYNEQFF
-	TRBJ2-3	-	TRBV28	TGTGCCAGCAGTTTCGTTGCGTCTAGCACAGATACGCAGTATTTT	CASSFVASSTDTQYF
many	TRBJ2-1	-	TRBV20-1	TGCAGTGCTAGAGGGCCGGGACACCTGGGGTCAAATGAGCAGTTCTTC	CSARGPGHLGSNEQFF
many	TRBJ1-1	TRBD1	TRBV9	TGTGCCAGCAGCGTATCAGGGGGGTCGGACCTCCTTGAAGCTTTCTTT	CASSVSGGSDLLEAFF
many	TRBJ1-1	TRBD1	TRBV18	TGTGCCAGCTCATCCACCCAGGACAGGGCCCCTGAAGCTTTCTTT	CASSSTQDRAPEAFF
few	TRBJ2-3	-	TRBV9	TGTGCCAGCAGCGTAGGACCCAGCGAGGATACGCAGTATTTT	CASSVGPSEDTQYF
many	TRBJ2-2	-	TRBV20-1	TGCAGTGCTTCTGACAGGAACACCGGGGAGCTGTTTTTT	CSASDRNTGELFF
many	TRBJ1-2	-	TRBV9	TGTGCCAGCAGTGGGAGCCCAACAGCCACGGAGGATGGCTACACCTTC	CASSGSPTATEDGYTF
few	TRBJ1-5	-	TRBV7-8	TGTGCCAGCAGCTCGGGGGGGGGGAATCAGCCCCAGCATTTT	CASSSGGGNQPQHF
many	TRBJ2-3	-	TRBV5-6	TGTGCCAGCAGCTCCTTGCCGGGACGAGATACGCAGTATTTT	CASSSLPGRDTQYF
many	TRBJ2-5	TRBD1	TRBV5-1	TGCGCCAGCAGCCCAAGGGACAGTCAAGAGACCCAGTACTTC	CASSPRDSQETQYF
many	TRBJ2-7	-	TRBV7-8	TGTGCCAGCAGCTTACAGTCGGTCTTTAGCTCCTACGAGCAGTACTTC	CASSLQSVFSSYEQYF
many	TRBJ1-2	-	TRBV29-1	TGCAGCGTTGATGTTAAAGGCTATGGCTACACCTTC	CSVDVKGYGYTF
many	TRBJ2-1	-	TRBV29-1	TGCAGCGTTCACCAGGGTTTCTCCTACAATGAGCAGTTCTTC	CSVHQGFSYNEQFF
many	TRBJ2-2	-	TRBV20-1	TGCAGTGCTAGATCGGCAGGCTTGGACACCGGGGAGCTGTTTTTT	CSARSAGLDTGELFF
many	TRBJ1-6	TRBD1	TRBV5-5	TGTGCCAGCAGCTTGGCCTGGGACAGGGATTCACCCCTCCACTTT	CASSLAWDRDSPLHF
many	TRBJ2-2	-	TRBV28	TGTGCCAGCAGTCTACCCTTAACAAGGAACACCGGGGAGCTGTTTTTT	CASSLPLTRNTGELFF
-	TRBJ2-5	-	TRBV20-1	TGCAGTGCTAAGGTCAAAGCTACTCAAGAGACCCAGTACTTC	CSAKVKATQETQYF
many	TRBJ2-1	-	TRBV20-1	TGCAGTGCTAGAGATGAGGTAGCCTGGACTGAGCAGTTCTTC	CSARDEVAWTEQFF
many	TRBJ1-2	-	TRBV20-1	TGCAGTGCTGACGGGGGGTACACCTTC	CSADGGYTF
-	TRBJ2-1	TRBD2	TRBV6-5	TGTGCCAGCAGTTACGGGGGGGACAATGAGCAGTTCTTC	CASSYGGDNEQFF
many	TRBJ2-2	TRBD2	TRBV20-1	TGCAGTGCTAGGACTAGCGGTAACACCGGGGAGCTGTTTTTT	CSARTSGNTGELFF
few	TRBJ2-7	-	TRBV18	TGTGCCAGCTCACCACCGATAGGAGGCAGGAGTAACGAGCAGTACTTC	CASSPPIGGRSNEQYF
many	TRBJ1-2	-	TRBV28	TGTGCCAGCACCCTCTCCGGATTTAACTATGGCTACACCTTC	CASTLSGFNYGYTF
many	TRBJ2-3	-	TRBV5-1	TGCGCCAGCAGCCCGGGTAGAATGCAGCGAGTGGGCACAGATACGCAGTATTTT	CASSPGRMQRVGTDTQYF
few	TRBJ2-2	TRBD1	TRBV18	TGTGCCAGCTCAAAGGACAGGTTGAACACCGGGGAGCTGTTTTTT	CASSKDRLNTGELFF
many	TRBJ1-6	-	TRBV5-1	TGCGCCAGCAGCTTGGGAGCCGATTCACCCCTCCACTTT	CASSLGADSPLHF
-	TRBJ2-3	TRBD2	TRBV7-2	TGTGCCAGCAGCTTAGTAGTAGCGGGGGGCCTAGATACGCAGTATTTT	CASSLVVAGGLDTQYF
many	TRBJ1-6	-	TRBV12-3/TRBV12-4	TGTGCCAGCAGTTTAAACAGGGAAAATTCACCCCTCCACTTT	CASSLNRENSPLHF
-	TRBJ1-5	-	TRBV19	TGTGCCGTGGGGAGGGGAGGTGGCAATCAGCCCCAGCATTTT	CAVGRGGGNQPQHF
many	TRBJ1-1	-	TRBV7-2	TGTGCCAGCAGCTTCAGGGGAGAGATGAACACTGAAGCTTTCTTT	CASSFRGEMNTEAFF
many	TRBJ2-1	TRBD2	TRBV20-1	TGCAGTGCTAGAGGGGTCCCCGGGACTAGCGACAATGAGCAGTTCTTC	CSARGVPGTSDNEQFF
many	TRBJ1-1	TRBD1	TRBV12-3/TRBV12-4	TGTGCCAGCAGTTTAAACAGGGGGGACACTGAAGCTTTCTTT	CASSLNRGDTEAFF
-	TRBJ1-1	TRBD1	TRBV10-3	TGTGCCATCAGGACGACAGGGGAGAACACTGAAGCTTTCTTT	CAIRTTGENTEAFF
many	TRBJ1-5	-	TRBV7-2	TGTGCCAGCAGCTTAGCGGGGACGGCTCAGCCCCAGCATTTT	CASSLAGTAQPQHF
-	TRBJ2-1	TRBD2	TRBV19	TGTGCCAGTAGTATATTAACTAGCGGGAAAAATGAGCAGTTCTTC	CASSILTSGKNEQFF
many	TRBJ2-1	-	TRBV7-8	TGTGCCAGCAGCTTAGGGTGGGATGAGCAGTTCTTC	CASSLGWDEQFF
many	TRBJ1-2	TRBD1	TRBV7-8	TGTGCCAGCAGCTTAGAAGGGGGCCGCGATGGCTACACCTTC	CASSLEGGRDGYTF